The rows below give T cell receptor beta chains drawn from one sample of a study of cytomegalovirus exposure and HLA in healthy donors. The method was immunoSEQ multiplex PCR; TCRdb's version includes in-frame clones alone and lacks a portion of them. The data show about 120,000 clones, approximately 78% seen once. The specimen was PBMCs. These receptors originate from a young man in good health and CMV-seropositive. CDR3s include the opening cysteine and the closing phenylalanine or tryptophan. The order of the fields is CDR3 protein, CDR3 DNA, clone size, D gene, J gene, V gene. A D gene is named only where the DNA matches it firmly. Not every row has a clone size; where given, it reads once, few, many or a size class.

cdr3_aa: CASSPGMARETQYF; cdr3_nt: TGTGCCAGCAGTCCAGGGATGGCGCGAGAGACCCAGTACTTC; clone_size: .; d_call: .; j_call: TRBJ2-5; v_call: TRBV7-3
cdr3_aa: CASSAEGDEAFF; cdr3_nt: TGTGCCAGCAGTGCCGAGGGGGATGAAGCTTTCTTT; clone_size: .; d_call: .; j_call: TRBJ1-1; v_call: TRBV2
cdr3_aa: CASSVRLAVNTGELFF; cdr3_nt: TGTGCCAGCAGCGTACGACTAGCGGTGAACACCGGGGAGCTGTTTTTT; clone_size: .; d_call: TRBD2; j_call: TRBJ2-2; v_call: TRBV9
cdr3_aa: CASSFLSSYNEQFF; cdr3_nt: TGTGCCAGCAGCTTCCTGAGCTCCTACAATGAGCAGTTCTTC; clone_size: .; d_call: .; j_call: TRBJ2-1; v_call: TRBV7-2
cdr3_aa: CASSEFAGNEKLFF; cdr3_nt: TGTGCCAGCAGTGAGTTTGCAGGGAACGAAAAACTGTTTTTT; clone_size: .; d_call: .; j_call: TRBJ1-4; v_call: TRBV2
cdr3_aa: CATSRETQGVDGYTF; cdr3_nt: TGTGCCACCAGCAGGGAAACACAGGGTGTGGATGGCTACACCTTC; clone_size: .; d_call: .; j_call: TRBJ1-2; v_call: TRBV15
cdr3_aa: CASGAGGMNTEAFF; cdr3_nt: TGTGCCTCCGGAGCGGGGGGGATGAACACTGAAGCTTTCTTT; clone_size: .; d_call: .; j_call: TRBJ1-1; v_call: TRBV10-3
cdr3_aa: CASSGGSGAGSYNEQFF; cdr3_nt: TGCGCCAGCAGCGGAGGTAGCGGGGCTGGCTCCTACAATGAGCAGTTCTTC; clone_size: once; d_call: TRBD2; j_call: TRBJ2-1; v_call: TRBV5-1
cdr3_aa: CSSSLGSSYEQYF; cdr3_nt: TGTTCCAGCAGCTTAGGGAGCTCCTACGAGCAGTACTTC; clone_size: once; d_call: .; j_call: TRBJ2-7; v_call: TRBV7-9
cdr3_aa: CASSEIRDRGTF; cdr3_nt: TGTGCCAGCAGTGAAATCCGGGACAGGGGGACTTTC; clone_size: few; d_call: TRBD1; j_call: TRBJ2-4; v_call: TRBV2
cdr3_aa: CASSISSGGANEQFF; cdr3_nt: TGTGCCAGCAGCATATCTAGCGGGGGGGCGAATGAGCAGTTCTTC; clone_size: .; d_call: TRBD2; j_call: TRBJ2-1; v_call: TRBV9
cdr3_aa: CASSLGTGDGGYTF; cdr3_nt: TGTGCCAGCAGTTTGGGGACAGGGGATGGGGGCTACACCTTC; clone_size: .; d_call: TRBD1; j_call: TRBJ1-2; v_call: TRBV28
cdr3_aa: CASSPSTGGGYNSPLHF; cdr3_nt: TGTGCCAGCTCACCCTCGACAGGGGGCGGCTATAATTCACCCCTCCACTTT; clone_size: .; d_call: TRBD1; j_call: TRBJ1-6; v_call: TRBV18
cdr3_aa: CASSDSGAGANVLTF; cdr3_nt: TGTGCCAGCAGTGACTCAGGGGCTGGGGCCAACGTCCTGACTTTC; clone_size: .; d_call: .; j_call: TRBJ2-6; v_call: TRBV6-5
cdr3_aa: CASMNGRGANYGYTF; cdr3_nt: TGTGCCAGCATGAACGGGAGGGGCGCTAACTATGGCTACACCTTC; clone_size: .; d_call: .; j_call: TRBJ1-2; v_call: TRBV2
cdr3_aa: CASYRGPTEAFF; cdr3_nt: TGTGCCAGTTACAGGGGGCCCACTGAAGCTTTCTTT; clone_size: .; d_call: TRBD1; j_call: TRBJ1-1; v_call: TRBV19
cdr3_aa: CASSQQGRYGYTF; cdr3_nt: TGTGCCAGCAGCCAACAGGGTCGCTATGGCTACACCTTC; clone_size: .; d_call: .; j_call: TRBJ1-2; v_call: TRBV5-1
cdr3_aa: CAWDRGNQPQHF; cdr3_nt: TGTGCCTGGGACAGGGGCAATCAGCCCCAGCATTTT; clone_size: .; d_call: TRBD1; j_call: TRBJ1-5; v_call: TRBV30
cdr3_aa: CASSIDRGQGNQPQHF; cdr3_nt: TGTGCCAGTAGTATAGACAGGGGACAGGGGAATCAGCCCCAGCATTTT; clone_size: .; d_call: TRBD1; j_call: TRBJ1-5; v_call: TRBV19
cdr3_aa: CASSLGQLGSPYF; cdr3_nt: TGTGCCAGCAGCTTAGGCCAACTAGGGTCGCCGTACTTC; clone_size: .; d_call: .; j_call: TRBJ2-4; v_call: TRBV13
cdr3_aa: CASSTPPRRVSGNTIYF; cdr3_nt: TGTGCCAGTAGTACACCCCCGCGTCGGGTCTCTGGAAATACCATATATTTT; clone_size: .; d_call: .; j_call: TRBJ1-3; v_call: TRBV19
cdr3_aa: CASRSPGVGEQYF; cdr3_nt: TGTGCCAGCAGATCCCCCGGTGTCGGCGAGCAGTACTTC; clone_size: .; d_call: .; j_call: TRBJ2-7; v_call: TRBV6-5
cdr3_aa: CASSLNRDGYTF; cdr3_nt: TGTGCCAGCAGCTTGAACAGGGACGGCTACACCTTC; clone_size: .; d_call: .; j_call: TRBJ1-2; v_call: TRBV5-6
cdr3_aa: CASSPLALQETQYF; cdr3_nt: TGTGCCAGCAGCCCACTAGCACTTCAAGAGACCCAGTACTTC; clone_size: once; d_call: .; j_call: TRBJ2-5; v_call: TRBV7-2
cdr3_aa: CASSNPPVANEQFF; cdr3_nt: TGTGCCAGCAGCAATCCCCCCGTGGCCAATGAGCAGTTCTTC; clone_size: .; d_call: .; j_call: TRBJ2-1; v_call: TRBV21-1
cdr3_aa: CASSRQGAYGYTF; cdr3_nt: TGTGCCAGCAGCAGACAGGGGGCTTATGGCTACACCTTC; clone_size: .; d_call: TRBD1; j_call: TRBJ1-2; v_call: TRBV5-6
cdr3_aa: CASSPTGGDPYNSPLHF; cdr3_nt: TGCGCCAGCAGCCCCACTGGGGGGGACCCCTATAATTCACCCCTCCACTTT; clone_size: .; d_call: .; j_call: TRBJ1-6; v_call: TRBV5-1
cdr3_aa: CASSLDGDRVFYEQYF; cdr3_nt: TGCGCCAGCAGCTTGGACGGGGACAGGGTGTTCTACGAGCAGTACTTC; clone_size: .; d_call: TRBD1; j_call: TRBJ2-7; v_call: TRBV5-1
cdr3_aa: CASSLEGYATGAGYGYTF; cdr3_nt: TGTGCCAGCAGCTTAGAGGGCTACGCGACAGGGGCGGGCTATGGCTACACCTTC; clone_size: .; d_call: TRBD1; j_call: TRBJ1-2; v_call: TRBV7-9
cdr3_aa: CASSYSPRGDTIYF; cdr3_nt: TGTGCCAGCAGTTACTCCCCCAGGGGAGACACCATATATTTT; clone_size: .; d_call: .; j_call: TRBJ1-3; v_call: TRBV6-5
cdr3_aa: CASSPPGQGFYGYTF; cdr3_nt: TGTGCCAGCAGCCCACCGGGACAGGGATTCTATGGCTACACCTTC; clone_size: .; d_call: TRBD1; j_call: TRBJ1-2; v_call: TRBV5-6
cdr3_aa: CASTPTGGTPPQHF; cdr3_nt: TGTGCCAGCACCCCGACAGGGGGCACCCCGCCCCAGCATTTT; clone_size: .; d_call: TRBD1; j_call: TRBJ1-5; v_call: TRBV6-6
cdr3_aa: CSVVLWRDSVSSYNEQFF; cdr3_nt: TGCAGCGTTGTGCTCTGGAGGGACTCAGTAAGCTCCTACAATGAGCAGTTCTTC; clone_size: .; d_call: .; j_call: TRBJ2-1; v_call: TRBV29-1
cdr3_aa: CASSLGTGYTDTQYF; cdr3_nt: TGCGCCAGCAGCTTAGGTACAGGGTACACAGATACGCAGTATTTT; clone_size: .; d_call: .; j_call: TRBJ2-3; v_call: TRBV5-1
cdr3_aa: CASTDSGRYNEQFF; cdr3_nt: TGCGCCAGCACCGACAGCGGGAGATACAATGAGCAGTTCTTC; clone_size: .; d_call: TRBD2; j_call: TRBJ2-1; v_call: TRBV5-1
cdr3_aa: CASSFHGANYGYTF; cdr3_nt: TGTGCCAGCAGTTTCCACGGAGCTAACTATGGCTACACCTTC; clone_size: .; d_call: .; j_call: TRBJ1-2; v_call: TRBV28
cdr3_aa: CASSVQGVGNEKLFF; cdr3_nt: TGTGCCAGCAGTGTACAGGGGGTCGGCAATGAAAAACTGTTTTTT; clone_size: .; d_call: TRBD1; j_call: TRBJ1-4; v_call: TRBV2
cdr3_aa: CASSENSEAFF; cdr3_nt: TGTGCCAGCAGTGAAAACAGTGAAGCTTTCTTT; clone_size: .; d_call: .; j_call: TRBJ1-1; v_call: TRBV6-5
cdr3_aa: CASRTPGGPTDTQYF; cdr3_nt: TGTGCCAGCAGGACTCCGGGGGGGCCCACAGATACGCAGTATTTT; clone_size: .; d_call: .; j_call: TRBJ2-3; v_call: TRBV21-1
cdr3_aa: CASSPAGIGYTF; cdr3_nt: TGTGCCAGCAGCCCCGCAGGGATTGGCTACACCTTC; clone_size: .; d_call: .; j_call: TRBJ1-2; v_call: TRBV6-5
cdr3_aa: CASSIRDEKLFF; cdr3_nt: TGTGCCAGTAGTATACGGGATGAAAAACTGTTTTTT; clone_size: .; d_call: .; j_call: TRBJ1-4; v_call: TRBV19
cdr3_aa: CASSVTGGRDQPQHF; cdr3_nt: TGTGCCAGTAGTGTCACAGGGGGCCGGGATCAGCCCCAGCATTTT; clone_size: .; d_call: TRBD1; j_call: TRBJ1-5; v_call: TRBV19
cdr3_aa: CASSLLTGKGNQPQHF; cdr3_nt: TGTGCCAGCAGTTTATTGACGGGAAAAGGGAATCAGCCCCAGCATTTT; clone_size: .; d_call: .; j_call: TRBJ1-5; v_call: TRBV28
cdr3_aa: CAISESQGSQPQHF; cdr3_nt: TGTGCCATCAGTGAGTCACAGGGAAGTCAGCCCCAGCATTTT; clone_size: .; d_call: .; j_call: TRBJ1-5; v_call: TRBV10-3
cdr3_aa: CASSFRGRETQYF; cdr3_nt: TGTGCCAGCAGCTTCAGGGGGCGGGAGACCCAGTACTTC; clone_size: .; d_call: TRBD1; j_call: TRBJ2-5; v_call: TRBV27
cdr3_aa: CASSPPSRGPDTQYF; cdr3_nt: TGTGCCAGCTCACCACCAAGTCGCGGCCCAGATACGCAGTATTTT; clone_size: .; d_call: .; j_call: TRBJ2-3; v_call: TRBV18
cdr3_aa: CASSKRLGQSSMAQHF; cdr3_nt: TGTGCCAGCAGCAAACGTTTGGGACAGTCGTCTATGGCCCAGCATTTT; clone_size: .; d_call: .; j_call: TRBJ1-5; v_call: TRBV21-1
cdr3_aa: CASSPGGNYGYTF; cdr3_nt: TGTGCCAGCAGTCCCGGGGGAAACTATGGCTACACCTTC; clone_size: .; d_call: .; j_call: TRBJ1-2; v_call: TRBV2
cdr3_aa: CASSQERQIISATQHF; cdr3_nt: TGTGCCAGCAGCCAAGAACGACAGATTATATCCGCGACCCAGCATTTT; clone_size: .; d_call: .; j_call: TRBJ1-5; v_call: TRBV4-2
cdr3_aa: CASSFTSWYEQYF; cdr3_nt: TGTGCCAGCAGTTTTACTAGTTGGTACGAGCAGTACTTC; clone_size: .; d_call: .; j_call: TRBJ2-7; v_call: TRBV6-6
cdr3_aa: CASSPRWREGLLTQYF; cdr3_nt: TGTGCCAGCAGCCCCCGATGGCGGGAGGGCCTGTTGACCCAGTACTTC; clone_size: .; d_call: TRBD2; j_call: TRBJ2-5; v_call: TRBV7-9
cdr3_aa: CASSPLAGVGTEAFF; cdr3_nt: TGTGCCAGCAGCCCCCTCGCCGGGGTTGGCACTGAAGCTTTCTTT; clone_size: many; d_call: .; j_call: TRBJ1-1; v_call: TRBV11-2
cdr3_aa: CASSRIIAPAGELFF; cdr3_nt: TGCGCCAGCAGCCGAATTATAGCCCCCGCCGGGGAGCTGTTTTTT; clone_size: .; d_call: .; j_call: TRBJ2-2; v_call: TRBV4-1